The TCR beta chain under discussion was sequenced for a study of T cells expressing NK-cell markers. Study in general: Just one sequenced donor of eight was HCMV-seronegative, while seven were seropositive.

Germline CDR1 and CDR2: SGDLS and YYNGEE. This CDR3 region has 18 residues. TCRdb re-called the 5' RACE reads and gives one entry per CDR3 protein, without DNA. The sample yields tens of thousands of distinct CDR3 sequences, of which the top ten take up about 60%. The sequenced sample was blood T cells: a sorted CD56 or NKG2C T cell subset, CD4+ or CD8+ T cells, or bulk PBMC T cells (not recorded which). The V and J genes are TRBV9 and TRBJ1-3; TCRdb returns TRBD1, unconfirmable since there is no DNA. This receptor was obtained from a woman between 18 and 70 years old in good health. The CDR3 is CASSTAPPGTDSGNTIYF. Full variable domain (remainder filled in from reference TRBV9 and TRBJ1-3): DSGVTQTPKHLITATGQRVTLRCSPRSGDLSVYWYQQSLDQGLQFLIQYYNGEERAKGNILERFSAQQFPDLHSELNLSSLELGDSALYFCASSTAPPGTDSGNTIYFGEGSWLTVV.